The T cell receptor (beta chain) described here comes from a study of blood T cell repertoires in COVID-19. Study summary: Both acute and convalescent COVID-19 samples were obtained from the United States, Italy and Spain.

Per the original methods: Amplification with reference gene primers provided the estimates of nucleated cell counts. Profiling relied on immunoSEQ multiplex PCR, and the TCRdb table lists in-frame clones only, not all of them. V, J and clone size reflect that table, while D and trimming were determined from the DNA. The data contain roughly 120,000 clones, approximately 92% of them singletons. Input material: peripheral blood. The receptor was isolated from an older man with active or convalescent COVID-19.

The CDR3 spells CASSPEGVTTNEKLFF. Here the CDR3 DNA reads TGTGCCAGCAGCCCCGAGGGGGTTACAACTAATGAAAAACTGTTTTTT. The chain carries TRBV2 and TRBJ1-4; maybe TRBD1 (6 bases). Germline V lookup: CDR1 SNHLY, CDR2 FYNNEI. Trimming took 6 bases from V and 0 from J, leaving 14 bases between them. CDR3 size: 16 residues.